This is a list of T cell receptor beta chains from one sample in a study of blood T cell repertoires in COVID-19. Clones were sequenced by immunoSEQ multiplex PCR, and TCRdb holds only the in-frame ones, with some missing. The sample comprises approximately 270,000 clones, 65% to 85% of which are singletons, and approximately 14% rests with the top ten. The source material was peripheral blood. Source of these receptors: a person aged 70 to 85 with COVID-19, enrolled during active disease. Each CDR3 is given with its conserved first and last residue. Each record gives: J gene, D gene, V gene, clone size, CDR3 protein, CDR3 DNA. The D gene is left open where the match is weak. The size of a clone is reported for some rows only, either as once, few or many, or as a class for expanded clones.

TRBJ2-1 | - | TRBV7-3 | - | CASSSRDSSSYNEQFF | TGTGCCAGCAGCTCCCGGGACTCAAGCTCCTACAATGAGCAGTTCTTC
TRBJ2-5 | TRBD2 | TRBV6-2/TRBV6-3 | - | CASSSFSGTRRAQETQYF | TGTGCCAGCAGTTCTTTTTCCGGGACTAGGAGAGCCCAAGAGACCCAGTACTTC
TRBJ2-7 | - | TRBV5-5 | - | CASRRGGSGGSWDEQYF | TGTGCCAGCAGACGGGGCGGGTCAGGGGGGAGTTGGGACGAGCAGTACTTC
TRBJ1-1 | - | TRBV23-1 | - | CASSPPGQMNTEAFF | TGCGCCAGCAGTCCCCCAGGTCAGATGAACACTGAAGCTTTCTTT
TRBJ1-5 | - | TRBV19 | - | CASSISGGRNQPQHF | TGTGCCAGTAGTATCTCGGGGGGGCGCAATCAGCCCCAGCATTTT
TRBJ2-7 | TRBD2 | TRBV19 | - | CASSIRGSRLADYEQYF | TGTGCCAGTAGTATAAGGGGTTCCAGACTAGCGGACTACGAGCAGTACTTC
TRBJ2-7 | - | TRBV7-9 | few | CASSLEGVRDEQYF | TGTGCCAGCAGCTTAGAAGGGGTTAGGGACGAGCAGTACTTC
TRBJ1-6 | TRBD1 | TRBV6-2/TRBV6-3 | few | CASSYPTGGMTPLHF | TGTGCCAGCAGTTACCCGACAGGGGGCATGACACCCCTCCACTTT
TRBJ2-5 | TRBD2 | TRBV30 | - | CAWGVSGRSETQYF | TGTGCCTGGGGGGTTAGCGGGAGATCGGAGACCCAGTACTTC
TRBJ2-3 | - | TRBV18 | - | CASSPNYPISGTSTDTQYF | TGTGCCAGCTCACCGAACTATCCGATTAGTGGGACAAGCACAGATACGCAGTATTTT
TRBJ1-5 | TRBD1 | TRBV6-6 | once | CASRPGQAYQPQHF | TGTGCCAGCAGACCGGGACAGGCGTATCAGCCCCAGCATTTT
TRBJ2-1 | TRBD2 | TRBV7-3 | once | CASSRSLGGSMNGQFF | TGTGCCAGCAGCCGGTCCCTAGGCGGGAGTATGAATGGGCAGTTCTTC
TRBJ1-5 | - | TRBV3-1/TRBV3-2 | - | CASSQVSGSNQPQHF | TGTGCCAGCAGCCAAGTTTCAGGGTCCAATCAGCCCCAGCATTTT
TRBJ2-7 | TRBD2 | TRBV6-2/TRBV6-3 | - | CASSYSGSGISYEQYF | TGTGCCAGCAGTTACTCGGGTAGCGGGATTTCCTACGAGCAGTACTTC
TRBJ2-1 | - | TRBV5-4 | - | CASSRPDGGYNNEQFF | TGTGCCAGCAGCCGGCCCGACGGGGGATATAACAATGAGCAGTTCTTC
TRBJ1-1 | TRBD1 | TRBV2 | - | CASRRQGGTEAFF | TGTGCCAGCAGAAGACAGGGGGGGACTGAAGCTTTCTTT
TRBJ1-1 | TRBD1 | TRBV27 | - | CASSPNRGTEAFF | TGTGCCAGCAGTCCCAACAGGGGCACTGAAGCTTTCTTT
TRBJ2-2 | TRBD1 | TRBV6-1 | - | CASSQDRLAGELFF | TGTGCCAGCAGTCAGGACAGGTTGGCCGGGGAGCTGTTTTTT
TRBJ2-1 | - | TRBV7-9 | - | CASSEDSGHNNEQFF | TGTGCCAGCAGCGAGGACTCGGGACATAACAATGAGCAGTTCTTC
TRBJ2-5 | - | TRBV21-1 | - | CASSRHSPETQYF | TGTGCCAGCAGTAGACACAGTCCAGAGACCCAGTACTTC
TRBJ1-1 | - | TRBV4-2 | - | CASSAGGRANTEAFF | TGTGCCAGCAGCGCGGGGGGCAGGGCGAACACTGAAGCTTTCTTT
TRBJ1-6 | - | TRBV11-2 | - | CASSLPVNSPLHF | TGTGCCAGCAGCCTCCCCGTGAATTCACCCCTCCACTTT
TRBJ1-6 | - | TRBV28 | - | CASSLNRDNSPLHF | TGTGCCAGCAGTTTAAACAGAGATAATTCACCCCTCCACTTT
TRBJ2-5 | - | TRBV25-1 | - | CASSEIQVQGGETQYF | TGTGCCAGCAGTGAAATACAAGTTCAGGGCGGAGAGACCCAGTACTTC
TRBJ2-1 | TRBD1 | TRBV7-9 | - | CASSRPGQGLNLEQFF | TGTGCCAGCAGCCGTCCGGGACAGGGGCTAAATTTAGAGCAGTTCTTC
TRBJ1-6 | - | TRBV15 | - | CATSRDGRDNSPLHF | TGTGCCACCAGCAGAGATGGGAGAGATAATTCACCCCTCCACTTT
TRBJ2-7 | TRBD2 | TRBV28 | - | CASSPTSGRANEQYF | TGTGCCAGCAGTCCGACTAGCGGGAGGGCGAACGAGCAGTACTTC
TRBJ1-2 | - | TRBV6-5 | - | CASSNTGYGYTF | TGTGCCAGCAGTAACACAGGTTATGGCTACACCTTC
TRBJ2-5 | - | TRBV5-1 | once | CASSLGMAPYQETQYF | TGCGCCAGCAGCTTGGGAATGGCCCCGTACCAAGAGACCCAGTACTTC
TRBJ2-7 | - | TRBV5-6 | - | CASSDVLYGRGHEQYF | TGTGCCAGCAGCGACGTTCTATACGGGAGAGGGCACGAGCAGTACTTC
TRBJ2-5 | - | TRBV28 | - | CASRGGPGLETQYF | TGTGCCAGCAGGGGGGGGCCGGGATTGGAGACCCAGTACTTC
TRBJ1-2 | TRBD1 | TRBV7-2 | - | CASSLNLGDRPDGYTF | TGTGCCAGCAGCTTAAACCTAGGGGACAGGCCCGATGGCTACACCTTC
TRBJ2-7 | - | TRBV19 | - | CASRRGGRGDEQYF | TGTGCCAGTAGGCGTGGGGGCCGGGGGGACGAGCAGTACTTC
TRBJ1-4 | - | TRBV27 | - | CASTTDITTNEKLFF | TGTGCCAGCACCACAGACATCACGACTAATGAAAAACTGTTTTTT
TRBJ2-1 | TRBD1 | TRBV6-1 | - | CASTDRGVPGYNEQFF | TGTGCCAGCACTGACAGGGGAGTCCCAGGTTACAATGAGCAGTTCTTC